This T cell receptor (beta chain) emerged from a study of cytomegalovirus exposure and HLA in healthy donors. This CDR3 is built from 15 residues. Germline V gene data show CDR1 as SGHAT and CDR2 as FQNNGV. V lost 6 bases and J lost 9; bases outside the gene matches: 6. In regard to this clone: Its antigen is not known.

Regarding the study as a whole: Presence/absence analyses took donor sequencing depth as roughly uniform. Within the data, a cluster of highly shared sequence variants was likely a sequencing artifact.

A multiplex PCR was run with 60 Vbeta primers and 13 Jbeta primers. Measured with immunoSEQ multiplex PCR; TCRdb has only the in-frame clones, and not every one. The sample contains 90,000 to 100,000 clones, around 10% of which appear only once. The rearrangement links TRBV11-2 to TRBJ1-6; 12 bases agree with TRBD1. The receptor comes from a man aged 50-60 years in good health and CMV-seropositive. The sample was PBMCs. The CDR3 nucleotides are TGTGCCAGCAGGGGGGGACAGGGGGCTTCTTCACCCCTCCACTTT. Translating it yields CASRGGQGASSPLHF.